These T cell receptor beta chains were read from a single sample in a study of blood T cell repertoires in COVID-19. The table came from immunoSEQ multiplex PCR; TCRdb's copy has only in-frame clones and leaves some out. The sample yields around 70,000 clones, approximately 80% seen once. The sample comprised peripheral blood. The receptors were gathered from a human donor in a cohort sampled during active COVID-19. Both conserved end residues are part of each CDR3. Fields, in order: clone size, J gene, D gene, CDR3 length, V gene, CDR3 protein, CDR3 DNA. A D gene is named only where the DNA matches it firmly. Clone size is shown for a subset of rows, as once, few, many or a class of expanded clone.

size: -; J: TRBJ2-3; D: TRBD2; length: 18; V: TRBV4-1; CDR3: CASSQPPGLASSTDTQYF; DNA: TGCGCCAGCAGCCAGCCACCGGGACTAGCTTCCTCCACAGATACGCAGTATTTT
size: -; J: TRBJ2-1; D: -; length: 11; V: TRBV2; CDR3: CASSEGGRQFF; DNA: TGTGCCAGCAGTGAAGGAGGGAGGCAGTTCTTC
size: -; J: TRBJ1-1; D: TRBD1; length: 12; V: TRBV19; CDR3: CASSTAGGEAFF; DNA: TGTGCCAGTAGTACCGCAGGGGGCGAAGCTTTCTTT
size: -; J: TRBJ1-4; D: TRBD1; length: 16; V: TRBV5-1; CDR3: CASSRLTGGGNEKLFF; DNA: TGCGCCAGCAGCCGTTTAACAGGGGGAGGTAATGAAAAACTGTTTTTT
size: -; J: TRBJ2-5; D: TRBD1; length: 15; V: TRBV6-4; CDR3: CASSEQQGAQETQYF; DNA: TGTGCCAGCAGTGAACAACAGGGGGCCCAAGAGACCCAGTACTTC
size: -; J: TRBJ1-1; D: TRBD1; length: 13; V: TRBV7-8; CDR3: CASTPFRGVEAFF; DNA: TGTGCCAGCACCCCGTTCAGGGGGGTCGAAGCTTTCTTT
size: -; J: TRBJ2-5; D: -; length: 14; V: TRBV4-1; CDR3: CASSQEVTAGTQYF; DNA: TGCGCCAGCAGCCAAGAGGTAACCGCGGGGACCCAGTACTTC
size: -; J: TRBJ2-1; D: TRBD2; length: 19; V: TRBV5-1; CDR3: CASSLQGTSGTSSYNEQFF; DNA: TGCGCCAGCAGCTTGCAAGGGACTAGCGGGACGAGCTCCTACAATGAGCAGTTCTTC
size: -; J: TRBJ1-5; D: -; length: 16; V: TRBV18; CDR3: CASSPNSFYSNQPQHF; DNA: TGTGCCAGCTCACCAAACAGTTTTTATAGCAATCAGCCCCAGCATTTT
size: -; J: TRBJ1-2; D: TRBD1; length: 14; V: TRBV10-1; CDR3: CASSPGQGVSGYTF; DNA: TGCGCCAGCAGCCCGGGACAGGGGGTCTCTGGCTACACCTTC
size: -; J: TRBJ2-3; D: -; length: 15; V: TRBV19; CDR3: CASSPREVPTDTQYF; DNA: TGTGCCAGTAGTCCGCGTGAGGTACCTACAGATACGCAGTATTTT
size: -; J: TRBJ1-1; D: -; length: 14; V: TRBV9; CDR3: CASSVGRMNTEAFF; DNA: TGTGCCAGCAGCGTAGGCAGGATGAACACTGAAGCTTTCTTT
size: -; J: TRBJ1-2; D: -; length: 15; V: TRBV5-1; CDR3: CATRDSLLANYGYTF; DNA: TGCGCTACCCGGGACTCCTTATTAGCTAACTATGGCTACACCTTC
size: few; J: TRBJ1-1; D: -; length: 13; V: TRBV10-1; CDR3: CASSENTGTEAFF; DNA: TGCGCCAGCAGTGAGAATACGGGAACTGAAGCTTTCTTT
size: many; J: TRBJ1-5; D: TRBD1; length: 16; V: TRBV4-2; CDR3: CASSPATGQGNQPQHF; DNA: TGTGCCAGCAGCCCCGCGACGGGACAGGGTAATCAGCCCCAGCATTTT
size: -; J: TRBJ2-3; D: -; length: 13; V: TRBV21-1; CDR3: CASPLGDFNTQYF; DNA: TGTGCCAGCCCGCTAGGGGACTTCAATACGCAGTATTTT
size: -; J: TRBJ1-1; D: -; length: 13; V: TRBV6-6; CDR3: CASGRGGNTEAFF; DNA: TGTGCCAGCGGAAGAGGGGGGAACACTGAAGCTTTCTTT
size: once; J: TRBJ1-1; D: -; length: 17; V: TRBV20-1; CDR3: CSASQAKQGLGETEAFF; DNA: TGCAGTGCTAGTCAAGCAAAACAGGGTTTGGGTGAAACTGAAGCTTTCTTT
size: -; J: TRBJ1-2; D: TRBD1; length: 13; V: TRBV5-6; CDR3: CASSRWTGGGYTF; DNA: TGTGCCAGCAGCCGGTGGACAGGGGGCGGCTACACCTTC
size: -; J: TRBJ2-7; D: -; length: 13; V: TRBV6-5; CDR3: CASSYSGRYEQYF; DNA: TGTGCCAGCAGTTATAGTGGTCGCTACGAGCAGTACTTC
size: -; J: TRBJ1-6; D: -; length: 14; V: TRBV25-1; CDR3: CASRQTGLFSPLHF; DNA: TGTGCCAGCAGGCAGACAGGACTTTTCTCACCCCTCCACTTT
size: -; J: TRBJ1-4; D: -; length: 14; V: TRBV25-1; CDR3: CASSEWEKDEKLFF; DNA: TGTGCCAGCAGTGAATGGGAGAAGGACGAAAAACTGTTTTTT
size: -; J: TRBJ2-7; D: -; length: 13; V: TRBV10-1; CDR3: CASSEKPPGEQYF; DNA: TGCGCCAGCAGTGAGAAGCCTCCGGGCGAGCAGTACTTC
size: -; J: TRBJ2-1; D: -; length: 15; V: TRBV5-1; CDR3: CASSLSGGVYNEQFF; DNA: TGCGCCAGCAGCTTGTCAGGCGGGGTTTACAATGAGCAGTTCTTC
size: -; J: TRBJ1-2; D: -; length: 15; V: TRBV4-3; CDR3: CASSQDLGPNYGYTF; DNA: TGCGCCAGCAGCCAAGATCTAGGCCCTAACTATGGCTACACCTTC
size: -; J: TRBJ1-1; D: TRBD1; length: 14; V: TRBV27; CDR3: CASRLRGRNTEAFF; DNA: TGTGCCAGCAGACTCAGGGGGAGGAACACTGAAGCTTTCTTT
size: -; J: TRBJ2-7; D: -; length: 13; V: TRBV30; CDR3: CAWSGGGSGEQYF; DNA: TGTGCCTGGAGTGGTGGGGGGAGTGGCGAGCAGTACTTC
size: -; J: TRBJ2-2; D: TRBD2; length: 17; V: TRBV19; CDR3: CASSWTSGSRNTGELFF; DNA: TGTGCCAGTAGTTGGACTAGCGGGAGCCGGAACACCGGGGAGCTGTTTTTT
size: -; J: TRBJ2-7; D: -; length: 15; V: TRBV5-1; CDR3: CASSGDRLSSYEQYF; DNA: TGCGCCAGCAGCGGAGACAGGTTGAGCTCCTACGAGCAGTACTTC
size: -; J: TRBJ2-1; D: TRBD2; length: 14; V: TRBV30; CDR3: CAWSMGTSYNEQFF; DNA: TGTGCCTGGAGTATGGGGACTAGTTACAATGAGCAGTTCTTC
size: -; J: TRBJ2-1; D: TRBD2; length: 16; V: TRBV4-2; CDR3: CASSPRLAGDYNEQFF; DNA: TGTGCCAGCAGCCCTCGTTTAGCGGGAGACTACAATGAGCAGTTCTTC
size: -; J: TRBJ1-1; D: TRBD1; length: 19; V: TRBV5-1; CDR3: CASSLVGLGTGGGNTEAFF; DNA: TGCGCCAGCAGCTTGGTAGGCCTCGGGACAGGGGGAGGTAACACTGAAGCTTTCTTT
size: -; J: TRBJ1-3; D: TRBD1; length: 16; V: TRBV7-2; CDR3: CASSLTGGASGNTIYF; DNA: TGTGCCAGCAGCTTAACAGGGGGCGCCTCTGGAAACACCATATATTTT
size: -; J: TRBJ2-6; D: TRBD1; length: 16; V: TRBV3-1/TRBV3-2; CDR3: CASTDRDGGGANVLTF; DNA: TGTGCCAGCACGGACAGGGATGGTGGTGGGGCCAACGTCCTGACTTTC
size: -; J: TRBJ1-5; D: TRBD1; length: 16; V: TRBV30; CDR3: CAWSVPRTGSNQPQHF; DNA: TGTGCCTGGAGTGTCCCCCGGACAGGGTCTAATCAGCCCCAGCATTTT
size: -; J: TRBJ1-1; D: -; length: 14; V: TRBV3-1/TRBV3-2; CDR3: CASSQGALNTEAFF; DNA: TGTGCCAGCAGCCAGGGGGCCCTGAACACTGAAGCTTTCTTT
size: -; J: TRBJ2-5; D: -; length: 13; V: TRBV6-2/TRBV6-3; CDR3: CASSYRGSETQYF; DNA: TGTGCCAGCAGTTACAGGGGGTCGGAGACCCAGTACTTC
size: few; J: TRBJ2-7; D: -; length: 11; V: TRBV9; CDR3: CASSSYYEQYF; DNA: TGTGCCAGCAGCTCCTACTACGAGCAGTACTTC
size: -; J: TRBJ1-2; D: -; length: 12; V: TRBV2; CDR3: CASRNDNLGYTF; DNA: TGTGCCAGCAGGAACGACAATCTGGGCTACACCTTC
size: many; J: TRBJ1-5; D: -; length: 14; V: TRBV6-2/TRBV6-3; CDR3: CASSYFRGNQPQHF; DNA: TGTGCCAGCAGTTACTTCCGGGGAAATCAGCCCCAGCATTTT
size: -; J: TRBJ2-7; D: TRBD2; length: 16; V: TRBV5-6; CDR3: CASILRSPGLAYEQYF; DNA: TGTGCCAGCATCCTCCGTAGTCCGGGACTAGCTTACGAGCAGTACTTC
size: -; J: TRBJ1-5; D: TRBD1; length: 17; V: TRBV7-8; CDR3: CASSSGQGIRSNQPQHF; DNA: TGTGCCAGCAGCTCGGGACAGGGGATCAGAAGCAATCAGCCCCAGCATTTT
size: few; J: TRBJ2-7; D: TRBD2; length: 15; V: TRBV5-4; CDR3: CASSPGGAGGYEQYF; DNA: TGTGCCAGCAGCCCCGGTGGAGCGGGAGGTTACGAGCAGTACTTC
size: -; J: TRBJ2-7; D: TRBD2; length: 14; V: TRBV5-1; CDR3: CASSETSGPYEQYF; DNA: TGCGCCAGCAGTGAGACTAGCGGACCCTACGAGCAGTACTTC
size: few; J: TRBJ1-1; D: TRBD1; length: 16; V: TRBV7-9; CDR3: CASRSPDRSSVTEAFF; DNA: TGTGCCAGCAGATCTCCGGACAGGTCTAGTGTCACTGAAGCTTTCTTT
size: -; J: TRBJ2-5; D: -; length: 16; V: TRBV15; CDR3: CATSRKLSGSQETQYF; DNA: TGTGCCACCAGCAGGAAATTAAGCGGGTCCCAAGAGACCCAGTACTTC
size: -; J: TRBJ1-6; D: -; length: 15; V: TRBV27; CDR3: CASSWGQGNNSPLHF; DNA: TGTGCCAGCAGTTGGGGGCAGGGCAATAATTCACCCCTCCACTTT
size: -; J: TRBJ2-7; D: TRBD2; length: 18; V: TRBV28; CDR3: CASSLTSGRANLRYEQYF; DNA: TGTGCCAGCAGTTTGACTAGCGGGAGGGCCAACCTTAGGTACGAGCAGTACTTC
size: -; J: TRBJ1-5; D: -; length: 14; V: TRBV5-5; CDR3: CASGSGNSNQPQHF; DNA: TGTGCCAGCGGTTCGGGAAATAGCAATCAGCCCCAGCATTTT
size: -; J: TRBJ2-7; D: TRBD1; length: 15; V: TRBV10-3; CDR3: CAISGQGGDNYEQYF; DNA: TGTGCCATCAGTGGACAGGGGGGGGACAACTACGAGCAGTACTTC
size: -; J: TRBJ2-5; D: TRBD1; length: 12; V: TRBV10-3; CDR3: CAIRDREETQYF; DNA: TGTGCCATCAGGGACAGGGAAGAGACCCAGTACTTC
size: -; J: TRBJ2-3; D: TRBD2; length: 19; V: TRBV10-1; CDR3: CASSDPGIPLSGGKDTQYF; DNA: TGCGCCAGCAGTGATCCTGGAATACCCTTGAGCGGGGGGAAAGATACGCAGTATTTT
size: -; J: TRBJ2-1; D: TRBD2; length: 19; V: TRBV14; CDR3: CASSSRTSGRASGYNEQFF; DNA: TGTGCCAGCAGCTCCCGGACTAGCGGGAGGGCCAGCGGCTACAATGAGCAGTTCTTC
size: -; J: TRBJ2-5; D: -; length: 12; V: TRBV2; CDR3: CASILLGETQYF; DNA: TGTGCCAGCATCCTCCTAGGAGAGACCCAGTACTTC
size: -; J: TRBJ2-1; D: -; length: 15; V: TRBV9; CDR3: CASSVDQATYNEQFF; DNA: TGTGCCAGCAGCGTAGACCAGGCCACCTACAATGAGCAGTTCTTC